This TCR beta chain emerged from a study of control samples from healthy donors and cancer patients. Libraries were prepared by immunoSEQ multiplex PCR; TCRdb keeps only in-frame clonotypes and omits some of them. The sample lists about 94,000 clones, roughly nine tenths occurring once. Trimming removed 1 base from V and 7 bases from J, with 16 bases in between. The CDR3 sequence is 15 residues long. Germline V gene lookup returns CDR1 SGHAT and CDR2 FQNNGV. Sequenced sample: blood. This TCR derives from a woman between 18 and 30 years old in good health. This chain uses TRBV11-2 with TRBJ1-1, with D possibly matching TRBD1 (5 bases). This chain's CDR3 is CASSLGLGGSFEAFF. Here the CDR3 DNA reads TGTGCCAGCAGCTTAGGTTTGGGGGGTTCTTTTGAAGCTTTCTTT.